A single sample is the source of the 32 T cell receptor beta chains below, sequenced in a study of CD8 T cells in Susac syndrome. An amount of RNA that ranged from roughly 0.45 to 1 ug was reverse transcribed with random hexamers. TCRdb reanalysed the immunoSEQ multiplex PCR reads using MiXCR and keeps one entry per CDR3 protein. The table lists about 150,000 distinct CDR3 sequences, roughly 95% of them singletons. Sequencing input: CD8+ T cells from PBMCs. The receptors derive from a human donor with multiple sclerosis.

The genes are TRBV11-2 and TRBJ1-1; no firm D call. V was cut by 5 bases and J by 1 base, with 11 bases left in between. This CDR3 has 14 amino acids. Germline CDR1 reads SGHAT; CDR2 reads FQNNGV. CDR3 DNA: TGTGCCAGCAGCCCGTTGATTGGGAACACTGAAGCTTTCTTT. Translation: CASSPLIGNTEAFF.

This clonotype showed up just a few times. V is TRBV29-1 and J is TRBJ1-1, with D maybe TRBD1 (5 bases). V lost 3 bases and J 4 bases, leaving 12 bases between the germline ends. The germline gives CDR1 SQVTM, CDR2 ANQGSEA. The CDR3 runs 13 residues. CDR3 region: CSVEGSGGTEAFF. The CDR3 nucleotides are TGCAGCGTTGAGGGATCTGGGGGCACTGAAGCTTTCTTT.

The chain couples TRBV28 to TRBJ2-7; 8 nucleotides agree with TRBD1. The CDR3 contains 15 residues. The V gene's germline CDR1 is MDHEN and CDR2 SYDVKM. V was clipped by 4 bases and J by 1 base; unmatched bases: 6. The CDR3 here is CASSYNRDRSYEQYF. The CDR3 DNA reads TGTGCCAGCAGTTATAACCGGGACAGGTCCTACGAGCAGTACTTC. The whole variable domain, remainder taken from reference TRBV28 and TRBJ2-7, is DVKVTQSSRYLVKRTGEKVFLECVQDMDHENMFWYRQDPGLGLRLIYFSYDVKMKEKGDIPEGYSVSREKKERFSLILESASTNQTSMYLCASSYNRDRSYEQYFGPGTRLTVT.

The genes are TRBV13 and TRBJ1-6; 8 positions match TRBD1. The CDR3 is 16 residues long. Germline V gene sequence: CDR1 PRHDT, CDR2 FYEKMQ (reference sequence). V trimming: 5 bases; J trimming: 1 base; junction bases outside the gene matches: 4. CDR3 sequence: CASSATGESYNSPLHF. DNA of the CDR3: TGTGCCAGCAGCGCGACAGGGGAGTCCTATAATTCACCCCTCCACTTT.

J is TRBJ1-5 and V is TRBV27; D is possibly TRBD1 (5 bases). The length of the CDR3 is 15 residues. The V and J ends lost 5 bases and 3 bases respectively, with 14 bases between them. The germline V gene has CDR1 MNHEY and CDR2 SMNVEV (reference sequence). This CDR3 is CASSPTAGTNQPQHF. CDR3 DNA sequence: TGTGCCAGCAGTCCCACCGCAGGGACCAATCAGCCCCAGCATTTT.

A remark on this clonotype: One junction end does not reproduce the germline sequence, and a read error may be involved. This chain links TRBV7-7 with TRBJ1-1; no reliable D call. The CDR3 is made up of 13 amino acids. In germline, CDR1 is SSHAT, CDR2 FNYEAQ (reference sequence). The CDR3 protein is CASSLAETTEAFF. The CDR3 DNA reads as TGTGCTAGCAGCTTAGCCGAAACCACTGAAGCTTTCTTT.

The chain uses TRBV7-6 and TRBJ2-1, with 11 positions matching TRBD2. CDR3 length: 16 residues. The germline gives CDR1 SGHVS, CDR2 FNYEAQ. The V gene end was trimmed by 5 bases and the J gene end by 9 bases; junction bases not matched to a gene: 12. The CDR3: CASSPLGGTSGSEQFF. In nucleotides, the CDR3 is TGTGCCAGCAGCCCCCTGGGGGGGACTAGCGGCAGTGAGCAGTTCTTC.

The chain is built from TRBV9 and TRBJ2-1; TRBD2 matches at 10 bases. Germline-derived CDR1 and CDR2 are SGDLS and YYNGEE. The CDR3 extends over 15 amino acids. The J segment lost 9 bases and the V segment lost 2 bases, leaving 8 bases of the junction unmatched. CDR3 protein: CASSVQASGGGEQFF. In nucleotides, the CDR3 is TGTGCCAGCAGCGTGCAGGCTAGCGGGGGTGGTGAGCAGTTCTTC. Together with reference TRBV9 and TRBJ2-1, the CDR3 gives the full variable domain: DSGVTQTPKHLITATGQRVTLRCSPRSGDLSVYWYQQSLDQGLQFLIQYYNGEERAKGNILERFSAQQFPDLHSELNLSSLELGDSALYFCASSVQASGGGEQFFGPGTRLTVL.

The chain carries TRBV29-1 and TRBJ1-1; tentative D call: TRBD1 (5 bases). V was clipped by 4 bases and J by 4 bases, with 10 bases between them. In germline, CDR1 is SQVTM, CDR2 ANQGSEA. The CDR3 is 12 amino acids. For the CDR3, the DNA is TGCAGCGTTGGGATGGGGGTCACTGAAGCTTTCTTT. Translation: CSVGMGVTEAFF.

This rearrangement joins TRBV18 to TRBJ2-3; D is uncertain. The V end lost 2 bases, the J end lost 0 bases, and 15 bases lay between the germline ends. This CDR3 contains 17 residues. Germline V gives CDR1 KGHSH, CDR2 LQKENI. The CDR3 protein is CASSPNPGLTSTDTQYF. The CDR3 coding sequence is TGTGCCAGCTCACCAAACCCCGGGCTCACTAGCACAGATACGCAGTATTTT.

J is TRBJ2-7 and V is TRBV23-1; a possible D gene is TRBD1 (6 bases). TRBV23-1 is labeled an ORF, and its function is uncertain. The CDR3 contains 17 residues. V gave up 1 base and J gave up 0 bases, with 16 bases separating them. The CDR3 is CASSQFERQGTSYEQYV. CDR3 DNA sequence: TGCGCCAGCAGTCAATTTGAGCGGCAGGGGACCTCCTACGAGCAGTACGTC.

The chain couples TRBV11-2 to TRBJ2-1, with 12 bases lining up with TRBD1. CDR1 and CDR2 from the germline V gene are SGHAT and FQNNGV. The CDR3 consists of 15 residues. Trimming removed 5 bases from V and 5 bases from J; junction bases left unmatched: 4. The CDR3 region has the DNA TGTGCCAGCAGCACCGGGACAGGGGGCCACAATGAGCAGTTCTTC. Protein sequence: CASSTGTGGHNEQFF.

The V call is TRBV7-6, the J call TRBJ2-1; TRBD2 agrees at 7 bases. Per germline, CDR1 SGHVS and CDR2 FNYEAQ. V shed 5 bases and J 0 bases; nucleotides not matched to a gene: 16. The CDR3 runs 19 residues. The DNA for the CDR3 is TGTGCCAGCAGCCCTACCCTCACTAGCGCAGGAAGCTCCTACAATGAGCAGTTCTTC. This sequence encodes CASSPTLTSAGSSYNEQFF.

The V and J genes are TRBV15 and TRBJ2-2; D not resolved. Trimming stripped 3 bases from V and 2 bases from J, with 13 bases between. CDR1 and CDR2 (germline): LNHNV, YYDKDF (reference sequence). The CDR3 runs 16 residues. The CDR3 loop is CATSRSGSSNTGELFF. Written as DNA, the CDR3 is TGTGCCACCAGCAGGTCAGGATCATCAAACACCGGGGAGCTGTTTTTT.

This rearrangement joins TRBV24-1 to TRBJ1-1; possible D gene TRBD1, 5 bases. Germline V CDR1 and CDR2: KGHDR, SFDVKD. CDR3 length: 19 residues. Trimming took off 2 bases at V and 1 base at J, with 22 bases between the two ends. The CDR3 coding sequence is TGTGCCACCAGTGATTGTAGTTTCACCCTAATGGGGCAGAACACTGAAGCTTTCTTT. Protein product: CATSDCSFTLMGQNTEAFF.

CDR3 nucleotide sequence: TGTGCCAGCAGCCCTACTTGGGATGAGCAGTTCTTC. The encoded protein is CASSPTWDEQFF. This chain joins TRBV7-9 and TRBJ2-1; D ambiguous. Germline values: CDR1 SEHNR, CDR2 FQNEAQ (reference sequence). The V gene lost 5 bases and the J gene lost 8 bases, with 10 bases spanning the gap. The CDR3 is made up of 12 amino acids.

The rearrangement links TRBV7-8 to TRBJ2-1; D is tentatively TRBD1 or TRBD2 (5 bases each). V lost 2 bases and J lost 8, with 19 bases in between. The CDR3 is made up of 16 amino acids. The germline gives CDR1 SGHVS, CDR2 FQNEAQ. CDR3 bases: TGTGCCAGCAGCTTATGGGGGAGACAAGGGGTCGATGAGCAGTTCTTC. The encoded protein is CASSLWGRQGVDEQFF.

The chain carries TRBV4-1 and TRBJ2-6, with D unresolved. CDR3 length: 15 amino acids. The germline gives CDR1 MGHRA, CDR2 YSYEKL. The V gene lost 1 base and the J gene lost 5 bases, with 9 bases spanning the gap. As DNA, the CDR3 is TGCGCCAGCAGCCAAGGTGACGGTTGGGCCAACGTCCTGACTTTC. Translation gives CASSQGDGWANVLTF.

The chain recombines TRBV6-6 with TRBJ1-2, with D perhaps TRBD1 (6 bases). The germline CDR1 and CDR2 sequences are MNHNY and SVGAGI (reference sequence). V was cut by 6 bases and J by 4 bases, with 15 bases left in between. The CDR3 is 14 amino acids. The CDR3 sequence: CASRLMTGLYGYTF. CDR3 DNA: TGTGCCAGCAGACTAATGACAGGCCTCTATGGCTACACCTTC.

CDR3 in amino acids: CSVEWASTRELFF. CDR3 DNA: TGCAGCGTTGAATGGGCCTCTACCCGGGAGCTGTTTTTT. The chain recombines TRBV29-1 with TRBJ2-2; D is unclear. V was clipped by 2 bases and J by 9 bases, with 13 bases between them. Germline V CDR1 and CDR2: SQVTM, ANQGSEA. The CDR3 is 13 amino acids.

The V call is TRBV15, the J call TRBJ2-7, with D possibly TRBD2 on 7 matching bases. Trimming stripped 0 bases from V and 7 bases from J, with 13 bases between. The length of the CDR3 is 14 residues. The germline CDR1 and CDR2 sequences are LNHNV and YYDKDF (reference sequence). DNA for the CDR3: TGTGCCACCAGCAGAGATGGGGGGGCGCGGGAGCAGTACTTC. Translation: CATSRDGGAREQYF.

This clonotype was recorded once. The CDR3 is CASSLALTGHPEQYF. The CDR3 bases are TGTGCCAGCAGCTTAGCGCTAACAGGGCACCCCGAGCAGTATTTT. This chain links TRBV7-2 with TRBJ2-3; a weak D match, TRBD1 (6 bases). This CDR3 contains 15 residues. Germline V CDR1 and CDR2: SGHTA, FQGNSA. V shed 0 bases and J shed 11 bases, with 18 bases lying between them.

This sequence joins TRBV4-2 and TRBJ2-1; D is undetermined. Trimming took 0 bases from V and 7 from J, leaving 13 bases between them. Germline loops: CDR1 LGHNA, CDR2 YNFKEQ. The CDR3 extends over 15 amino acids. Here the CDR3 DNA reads TGTGCCAGCAGCCAAGAATCCCCGGAAGTAAATGAGCAGTTCTTC. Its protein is CASSQESPEVNEQFF.

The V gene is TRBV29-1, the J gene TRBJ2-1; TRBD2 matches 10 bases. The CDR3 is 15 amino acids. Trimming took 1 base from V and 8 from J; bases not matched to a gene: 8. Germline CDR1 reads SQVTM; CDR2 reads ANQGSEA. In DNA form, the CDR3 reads TGCAGCGTTGAAGTGGAAAGCGGGGGGGCCGATGAGCAGTTCTTC. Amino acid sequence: CSVEVESGGADEQFF.

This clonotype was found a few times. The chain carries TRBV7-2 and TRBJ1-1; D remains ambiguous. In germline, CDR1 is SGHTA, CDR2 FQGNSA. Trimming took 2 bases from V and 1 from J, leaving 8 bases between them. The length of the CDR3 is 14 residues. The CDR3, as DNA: TGTGCCAGCAGCTTACGTGGCACGAACACTGAAGCTTTCTTT. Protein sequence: CASSLRGTNTEAFF.

The CDR3 bases are TGTGCCACAGGGGAAGGCCACGAGCAGTACGTC. The encoded protein is CATGEGHEQYV. The chain couples TRBV10-3 to TRBJ2-7; possible D gene TRBD1, 6 bases. This CDR3 is built from 11 residues. V was shortened by 10 bases and J by 5 bases, with 12 bases between the two germline ends. Germline V gives CDR1 ENHRY, CDR2 SYGVKD.

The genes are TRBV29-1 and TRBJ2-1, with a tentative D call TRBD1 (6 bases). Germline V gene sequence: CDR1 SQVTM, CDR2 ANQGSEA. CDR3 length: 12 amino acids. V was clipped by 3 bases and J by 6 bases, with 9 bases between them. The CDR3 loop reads CSVDGTFNEQFF. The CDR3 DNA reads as TGCAGCGTTGACGGGACATTCAATGAGCAGTTCTTC.

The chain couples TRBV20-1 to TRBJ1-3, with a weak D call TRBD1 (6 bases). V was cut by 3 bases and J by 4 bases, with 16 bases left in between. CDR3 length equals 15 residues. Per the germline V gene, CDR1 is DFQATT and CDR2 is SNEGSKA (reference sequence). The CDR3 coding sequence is TGCAGTGCTAGTGGGCAGGGGCTTTTGGGAAACACCATATATTTT. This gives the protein CSASGQGLLGNTIYF.

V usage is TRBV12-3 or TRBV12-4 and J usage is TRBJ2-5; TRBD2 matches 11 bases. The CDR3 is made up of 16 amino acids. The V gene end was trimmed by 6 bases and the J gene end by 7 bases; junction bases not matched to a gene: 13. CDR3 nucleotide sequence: TGTGCCAGCAGCGTTACTAGCGGGGGCCTTGTGCTGACCCAGTACTTC. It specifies CASSVTSGGLVLTQYF.

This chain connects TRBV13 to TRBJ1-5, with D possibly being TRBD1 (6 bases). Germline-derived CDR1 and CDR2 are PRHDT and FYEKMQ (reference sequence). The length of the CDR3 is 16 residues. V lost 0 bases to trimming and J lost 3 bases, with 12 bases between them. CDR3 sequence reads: CASSLGRTEINQPQHF. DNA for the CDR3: TGTGCCAGCAGCTTAGGCCGGACAGAGATCAATCAGCCCCAGCATTTT.

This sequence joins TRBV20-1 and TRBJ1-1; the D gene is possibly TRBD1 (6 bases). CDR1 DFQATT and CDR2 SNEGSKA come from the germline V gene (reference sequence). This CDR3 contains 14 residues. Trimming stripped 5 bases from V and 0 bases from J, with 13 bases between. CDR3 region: CSADPRGLNTEAFF. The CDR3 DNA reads TGCAGTGCTGACCCCAGGGGATTGAACACTGAAGCTTTCTTT.

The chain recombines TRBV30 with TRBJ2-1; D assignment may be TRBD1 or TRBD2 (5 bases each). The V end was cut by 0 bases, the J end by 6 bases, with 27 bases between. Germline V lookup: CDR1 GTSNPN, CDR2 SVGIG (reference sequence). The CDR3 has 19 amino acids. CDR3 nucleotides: TGTGCCTGGAGTGTGGGGGACGTACCTGGCAGAGTCCTTGGCAATGAGCAGTTCTTC. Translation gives CAWSVGDVPGRVLGNEQFF.